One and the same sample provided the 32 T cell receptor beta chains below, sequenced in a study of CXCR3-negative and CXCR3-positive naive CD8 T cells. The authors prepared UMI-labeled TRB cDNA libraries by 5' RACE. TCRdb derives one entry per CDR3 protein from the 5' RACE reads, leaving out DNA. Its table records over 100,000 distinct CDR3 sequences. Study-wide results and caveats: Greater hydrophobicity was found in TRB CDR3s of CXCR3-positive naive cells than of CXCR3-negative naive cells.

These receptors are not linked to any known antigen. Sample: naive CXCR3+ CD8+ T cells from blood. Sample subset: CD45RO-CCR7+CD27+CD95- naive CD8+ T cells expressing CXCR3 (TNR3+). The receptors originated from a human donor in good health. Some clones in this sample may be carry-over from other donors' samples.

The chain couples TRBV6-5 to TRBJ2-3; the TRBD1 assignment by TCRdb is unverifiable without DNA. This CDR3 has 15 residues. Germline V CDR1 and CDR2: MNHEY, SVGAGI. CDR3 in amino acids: CASSPTMSSTDTQYF.

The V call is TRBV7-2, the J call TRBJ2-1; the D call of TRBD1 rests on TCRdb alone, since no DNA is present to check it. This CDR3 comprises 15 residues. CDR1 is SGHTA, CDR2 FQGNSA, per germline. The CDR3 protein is CASSLALGGVNEQFF.

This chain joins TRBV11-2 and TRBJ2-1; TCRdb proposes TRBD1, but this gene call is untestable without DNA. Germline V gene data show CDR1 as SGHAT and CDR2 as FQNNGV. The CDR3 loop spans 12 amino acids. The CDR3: CASSTRGNEQFF.

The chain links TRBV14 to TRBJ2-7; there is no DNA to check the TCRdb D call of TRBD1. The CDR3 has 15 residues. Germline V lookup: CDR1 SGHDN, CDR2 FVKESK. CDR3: CASSPKRTGSVEQYF.

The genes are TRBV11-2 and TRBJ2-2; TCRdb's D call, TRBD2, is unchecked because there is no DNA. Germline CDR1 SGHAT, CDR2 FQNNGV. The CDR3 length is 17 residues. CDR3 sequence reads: CASSLGGSGGNTGELFF.

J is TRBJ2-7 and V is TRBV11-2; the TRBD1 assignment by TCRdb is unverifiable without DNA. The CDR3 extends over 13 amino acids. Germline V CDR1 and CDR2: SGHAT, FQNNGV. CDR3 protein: CASLGTDPYEQYF.

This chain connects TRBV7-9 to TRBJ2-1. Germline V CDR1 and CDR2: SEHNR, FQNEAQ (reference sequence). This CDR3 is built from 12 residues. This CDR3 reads CASSSTAAEQFF.

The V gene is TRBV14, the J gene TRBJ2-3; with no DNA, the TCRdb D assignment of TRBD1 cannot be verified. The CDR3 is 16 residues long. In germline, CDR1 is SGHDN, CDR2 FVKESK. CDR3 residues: CASSQDSPRSTDTQYF.

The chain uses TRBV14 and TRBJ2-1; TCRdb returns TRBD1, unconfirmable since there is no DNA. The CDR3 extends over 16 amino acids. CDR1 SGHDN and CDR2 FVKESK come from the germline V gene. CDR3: CASSQDTPRAFDEQFF.

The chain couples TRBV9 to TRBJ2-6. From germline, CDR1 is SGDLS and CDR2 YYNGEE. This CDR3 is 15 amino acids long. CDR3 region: CASRLSSSGANVLTF.

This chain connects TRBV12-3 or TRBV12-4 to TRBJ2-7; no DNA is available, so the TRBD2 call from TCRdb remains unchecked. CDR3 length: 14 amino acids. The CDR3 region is CASSFRLAGYEQYF.

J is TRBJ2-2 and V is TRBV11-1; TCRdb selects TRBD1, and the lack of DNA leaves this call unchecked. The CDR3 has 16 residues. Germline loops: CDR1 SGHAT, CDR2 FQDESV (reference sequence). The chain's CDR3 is CASSPQGNWDTGELFF. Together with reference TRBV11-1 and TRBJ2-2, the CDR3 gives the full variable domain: EAEVAQSPRYKITEKSQAVAFWCDPISGHATLYWYRQILGQGPELLVQFQDESVVDDSQLPKDRFSAERLKGVDSTLKIQPAELGDSAMYLCASSPQGNWDTGELFFGEGSRLTVL.

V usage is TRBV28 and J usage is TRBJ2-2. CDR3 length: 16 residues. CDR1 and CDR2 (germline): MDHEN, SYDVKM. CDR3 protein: CASSLFGLTKPGELFF.

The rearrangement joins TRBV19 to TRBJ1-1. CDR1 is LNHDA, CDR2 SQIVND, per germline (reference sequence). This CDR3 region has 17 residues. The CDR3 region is CASSTPAGKSGWTEAFF.

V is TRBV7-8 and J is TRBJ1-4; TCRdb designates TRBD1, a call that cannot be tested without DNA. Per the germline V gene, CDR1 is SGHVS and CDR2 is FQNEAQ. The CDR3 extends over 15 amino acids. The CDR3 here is CASSLRGGANEKLFF.

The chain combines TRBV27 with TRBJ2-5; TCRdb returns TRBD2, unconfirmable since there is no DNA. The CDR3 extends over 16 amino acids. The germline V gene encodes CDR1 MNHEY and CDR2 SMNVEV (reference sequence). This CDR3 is CASSPIIETIKETQYF.

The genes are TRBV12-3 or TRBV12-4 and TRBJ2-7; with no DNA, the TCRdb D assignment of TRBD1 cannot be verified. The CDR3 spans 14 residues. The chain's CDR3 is CASSFGDRPYEQYF.

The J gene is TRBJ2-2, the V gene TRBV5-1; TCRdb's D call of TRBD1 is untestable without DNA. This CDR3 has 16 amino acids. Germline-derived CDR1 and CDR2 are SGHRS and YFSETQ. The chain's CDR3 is CASSPPPAAITGELFF. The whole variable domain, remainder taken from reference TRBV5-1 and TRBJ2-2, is KAGVTQTPRYLIKTRGQQVTLSCSPISGHRSVSWYQQTPGQGLQFLFEYFSETQRNKGNFPGRFSGRQFSNSRSEMNVSTLELGDSALYLCASSPPPAAITGELFFGEGSRLTVL.

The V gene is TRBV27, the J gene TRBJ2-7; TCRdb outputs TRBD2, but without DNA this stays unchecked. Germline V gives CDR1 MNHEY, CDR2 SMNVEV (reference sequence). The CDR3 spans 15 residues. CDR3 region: CASSLSSGGAYEQYF.

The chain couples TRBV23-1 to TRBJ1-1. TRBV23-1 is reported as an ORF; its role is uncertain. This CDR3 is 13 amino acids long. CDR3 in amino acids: CASSQSGNTEAFF.

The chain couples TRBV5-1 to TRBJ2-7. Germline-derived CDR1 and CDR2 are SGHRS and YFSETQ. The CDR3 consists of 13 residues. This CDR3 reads CASSFLWGDEQYF.

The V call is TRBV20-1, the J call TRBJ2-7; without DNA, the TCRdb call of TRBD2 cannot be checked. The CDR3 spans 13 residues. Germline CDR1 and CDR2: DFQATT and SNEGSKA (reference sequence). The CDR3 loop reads CSARTRISYEQYF.

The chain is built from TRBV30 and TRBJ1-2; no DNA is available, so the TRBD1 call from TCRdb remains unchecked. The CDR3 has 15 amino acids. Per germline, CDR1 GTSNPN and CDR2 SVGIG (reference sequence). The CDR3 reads CAWSYGDRDYYGYTF.

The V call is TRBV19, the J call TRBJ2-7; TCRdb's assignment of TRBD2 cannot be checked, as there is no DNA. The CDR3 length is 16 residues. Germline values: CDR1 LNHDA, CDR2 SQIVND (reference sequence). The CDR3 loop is CASSLTGTSGNYEQYF. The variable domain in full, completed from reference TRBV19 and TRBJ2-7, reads DGGITQSPKYLFRKEGQNVTLSCEQNLNHDAMYWYRQDPGQGLRLIYYSQIVNDFQKGDIAEGYSVSREKKESFPLTVTSAQKNPTAFYLCASSLTGTSGNYEQYFGPGTRLTVT.

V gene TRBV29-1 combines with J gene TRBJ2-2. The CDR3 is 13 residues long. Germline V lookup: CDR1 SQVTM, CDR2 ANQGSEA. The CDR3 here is CSVESGFPGELFF.

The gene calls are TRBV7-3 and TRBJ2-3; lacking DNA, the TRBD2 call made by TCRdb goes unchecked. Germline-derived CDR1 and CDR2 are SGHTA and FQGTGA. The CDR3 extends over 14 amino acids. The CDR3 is CASSPGGASDTQYF.

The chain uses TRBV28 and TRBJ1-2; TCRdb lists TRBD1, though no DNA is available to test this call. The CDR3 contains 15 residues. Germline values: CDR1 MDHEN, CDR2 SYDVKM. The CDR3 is CASSLRTLLNYGYTF.

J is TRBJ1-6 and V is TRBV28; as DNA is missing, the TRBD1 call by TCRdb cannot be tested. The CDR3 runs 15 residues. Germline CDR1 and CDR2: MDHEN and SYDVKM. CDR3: CASSLYQGINSPLHF.

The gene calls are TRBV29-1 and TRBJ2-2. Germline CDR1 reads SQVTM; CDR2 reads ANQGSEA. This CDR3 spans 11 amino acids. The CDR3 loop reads CSGVDTGELFF.

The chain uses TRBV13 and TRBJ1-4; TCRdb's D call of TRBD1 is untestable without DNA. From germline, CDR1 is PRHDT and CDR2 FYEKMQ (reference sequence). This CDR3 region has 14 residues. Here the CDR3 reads CASNSNRGSEKLFF.

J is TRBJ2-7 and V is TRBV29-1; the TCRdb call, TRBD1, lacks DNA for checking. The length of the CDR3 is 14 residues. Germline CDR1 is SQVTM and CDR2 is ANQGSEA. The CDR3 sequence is CSVEPGTGAYEQYF.

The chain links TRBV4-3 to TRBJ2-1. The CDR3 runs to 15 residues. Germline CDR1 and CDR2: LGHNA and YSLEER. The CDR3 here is CASSQDRDHYNEQFF.